The 20 T cell receptor beta chains given below trace back to one sample, sequenced in a study of Ad26.COV2.S vaccination and SARS-CoV-2 variants. Treatment specified: about 20 received Ad26.COV2.S at low or high dose, single or two shots; 5 received placebo; per-sample allocation not given. All samples were drawn on day 63, counting from the first vaccine or placebo injection. Libraries were prepared by immunoSEQ multiplex PCR; TCRdb keeps only in-frame clonotypes and omits some of them. The sample has hundreds of thousands of clones; around 89% are singletons. Sequenced here: peripheral blood, sampled in a trial of Ad26.COV2.S vaccine versus placebo. The source of these receptors is a person between 18 and 60 years old who received the Ad26.COV2.S COVID-19 vaccine or a placebo.

The chain employs TRBV6-5 and TRBJ2-1, with TRBD1 identical over 8 bases. Germline loops: CDR1 MNHEY, CDR2 SVGAGI. This CDR3 has 14 residues. V shed 6 bases and J 6 bases; nucleotides not matched to a gene: 7. The DNA for the CDR3 is TGTGCCAGCAGACGGGGACAGGTGTCCAATGAGCAGTTCTTC. Translated: CASRRGQVSNEQFF.

The genes are TRBV5-1 and TRBJ2-3, with D uncertain. CDR1 and CDR2 (germline): SGHRS, YFSETQ. V gave up 0 bases and J gave up 0 bases, with 11 bases separating them. CDR3 size: 16 residues. As DNA, the CDR3 is TGCGCCAGCAGCTTGGCGCCTGCCCCCAGCACAGATACGCAGTATTTT. It codes for CASSLAPAPSTDTQYF.

The V and J genes are TRBV7-2 and TRBJ2-5, with 7 bases matching TRBD1. Trimming at V came to 2 bases and at J to 5 bases, leaving 5 bases not matched to a gene. CDR3 length: 14 residues. Germline lookup yields CDR1 SGHTA and CDR2 FQGNSA. CDR3 DNA: TGTGCCAGCAGCTTACGACAGGGCGGGGAGACCCAGTACTTC. Its translation is CASSLRQGGETQYF.

The gene calls are TRBV5-5 and TRBJ2-3; D unclear. Germline CDR1 SGHKS, CDR2 YYEKEE (reference sequence). This CDR3 has 16 residues. V was clipped by 0 bases and J by 0 bases, with 11 bases between them. The CDR3 spells CASSLGAPFSTDTQYF. In DNA, the CDR3 is TGTGCCAGCAGCTTGGGGGCGCCTTTCAGCACAGATACGCAGTATTTT.

The chain couples TRBV18 to TRBJ1-1, with no clear D. The V and J ends lost 3 bases and 6 bases respectively, with 11 bases between them. The CDR3 spans 13 residues. Germline V gives CDR1 KGHSH, CDR2 LQKENI. CDR3 in amino acids: CASSPSDGAEAFF. The CDR3 DNA reads TGTGCCAGCTCACCGTCGGATGGGGCTGAAGCTTTCTTT.

V and J are TRBV30 and TRBJ2-5, with 8 bases that match TRBD1. Germline CDR1 GTSNPN, CDR2 SVGIG (reference sequence). Germline trimming cut 4 bases from V and 5 bases from J; bases unmatched to any gene: 3. CDR3 length: 12 amino acids. The CDR3 DNA sequence: TGTGCCTGGACAGGGGGCGGTGAGACCCAGTACTTC. Amino acid sequence: CAWTGGGETQYF.

The V call is TRBV5-6, the J call TRBJ2-3, with 10 bases identical to TRBD2. V was clipped by 0 bases and J by 7 bases; unmatched bases: 5. CDR3 length: 15 residues. Germline V lookup: CDR1 SGHDT, CDR2 YYEEEE. The CDR3 reads CASSLGSSGGYTQYF. The CDR3 region has the DNA TGTGCCAGCAGCTTGGGGTCTAGCGGGGGATATACGCAGTATTTT.

J is TRBJ1-1 and V is TRBV6-2 or TRBV6-3, with D unclear. This CDR3 has 17 residues. V gave up 5 bases and J gave up 4 bases, with 23 bases separating them. Germline CDR1 reads MNHEY; CDR2 reads SVGEGT. CDR3: CASSDKSGWYGPTEAFF. The CDR3 DNA sequence: TGTGCCAGCAGTGATAAGTCCGGATGGTATGGGCCCACTGAAGCTTTCTTT.

The chain employs TRBV25-1 and TRBJ2-5; 7 bases fit TRBD1. Germline CDR1 reads MGHDK; CDR2 reads SYGVNS. CDR3 size: 14 residues. Germline trimming cut 6 bases from V and 0 bases from J; bases unmatched to any gene: 4. The DNA of the CDR3 is TGTGCCAGCAGATATACAGGGGACCAAGAGACCCAGTACTTC. It encodes CASRYTGDQETQYF.

The V and J genes are TRBV11-2 and TRBJ2-2; TRBD2 matches at 9 bases. V was clipped by 5 bases and J by 5 bases; unmatched bases: 6. Germline V gene lookup returns CDR1 SGHAT and CDR2 FQNNGV. The CDR3 runs 15 residues. DNA of the CDR3: TGTGCCAGCAGCCTCAGCGGGAGGTGGACCGGGGAGCTGTTTTTT. It specifies CASSLSGRWTGELFF.

This chain joins TRBV30 and TRBJ2-3, with 10 bases aligning to TRBD2. The germline gives CDR1 GTSNPN, CDR2 SVGIG (reference sequence). The CDR3 covers 17 residues. The trim removed 2 bases at V and 1 base at J, leaving 9 bases unmatched. This CDR3 reads CAWSSYRTSGGTDTQYF. The CDR3 DNA reads TGTGCCTGGAGTTCTTATCGGACTAGCGGAGGCACAGATACGCAGTATTTT.

Comments on this clone: The junction departs from germline at one end; a sequencing error may be responsible. The rearrangement joins TRBV15 to TRBJ2-7; 7 bases line up with TRBD2. The CDR3 has 12 amino acids. In germline, CDR1 is LNHNV, CDR2 YYDKDF (reference sequence). CDR3 region: CATSREGRERYF. CDR3 sequence (DNA): TGTGCCACCAGCAGGGAGGGGAGGGAGCGGTACTTC.

V gene TRBV2 combines with J gene TRBJ2-5; 9 bases fit TRBD1. Germline trimming cut 7 bases from V and 4 bases from J; bases unmatched to any gene: 4. The CDR3 sequence is 13 residues long. Per germline, CDR1 SNHLY and CDR2 FYNNEI. CDR3 region: CASTLDRGETQYF. CDR3 nucleotides: TGTGCCAGCACCCTGGACAGGGGAGAGACCCAGTACTTC.

The V and J genes are TRBV6-2 or TRBV6-3 and TRBJ2-3, with 10 bases lining up with TRBD2. CDR3 length: 16 residues. Looked up from germline, CDR1 is MNHEY and CDR2 is SVGEGT. J gave up 2 bases and V 5 bases, and 7 bases lay outside the gene matches. DNA of the CDR3: TGTGCCAGCAGTCGGAAAAGCGGGGGGGCCACAGATACGCAGTATTTT. Translation gives CASSRKSGGATDTQYF.

This clone was counted at least ten times. This sequence joins TRBV2 and TRBJ1-1; tentative D call: TRBD1 (6 bases). V lost 0 bases, J lost 5 bases, and 10 bases lay in between. This CDR3 spans 14 amino acids. Germline V gene sequence: CDR1 SNHLY, CDR2 FYNNEI. CDR3: CASSEAGGLTEAFF. The CDR3 DNA sequence: TGTGCCAGCAGTGAAGCGGGGGGGCTTACTGAAGCTTTCTTT.

V is TRBV25-1 and J is TRBJ1-4, with D uncertain. The CDR3 is 12 residues long. V was cut by 1 base and J by 14 bases, with 11 bases left in between. Germline CDR1 reads MGHDK; CDR2 reads SYGVNS. The DNA of the CDR3 is TGTGCCAGCAGTGAATTCCCCGGGAGGCTGTTTTTT. The encoded protein is CASSEFPGRLFF.

This sequence joins TRBV5-6 and TRBJ1-2; D might be TRBD1 (6 bases). The CDR3 has 15 amino acids. Per the germline V gene, CDR1 is SGHDT and CDR2 is YYEEEE. V was trimmed by 3 bases and J by 3 bases, leaving 15 bases between them. CDR3 sequence reads: CASSSTGGLDYGYTF. DNA for the CDR3: TGTGCCAGCAGCTCGACGGGGGGGCTAGACTATGGCTACACCTTC.

The genes are TRBV5-8 and TRBJ2-1; either TRBD1 or TRBD2 may supply D (5 bases each). Germline CDR1 reads SGHTS; CDR2 reads YDEGEE. The V and J ends lost 2 bases and 8 bases respectively, with 14 bases between them. This CDR3 is built from 14 residues. The CDR3 here is CASSLDRLQDEQFF. CDR3 coding DNA: TGTGCCAGCAGCTTAGACAGACTACAGGATGAGCAGTTCTTC.

The chain carries TRBV11-2 and TRBJ2-2; D unresolved. V lost 6 bases and J lost 5, with 13 bases in between. In germline, CDR1 is SGHAT, CDR2 FQNNGV. This CDR3 contains 14 residues. Written as DNA, the CDR3 is TGTGCCAGCAGGGTAGGCCTAACTACCGGGGAGCTGTTTTTT. Its translation: CASRVGLTTGELFF. The whole variable domain, filled in from reference TRBV11-2 and TRBJ2-2, reads EAGVAQSPRYKIIEKRQSVAFWCNPISGHATLYWYQQILGQGPKLLIQFQNNGVVDDSQLPKDRFSAERLKGVDSTLKIQPAKLEDSAVYLCASRVGLTTGELFFGEGSRLTVL.

The CDR3 coding sequence is TGTGCCAGCAGCTTGGACGGGAATCAGCCCCAGCATTTT. Protein product: CASSLDGNQPQHF. This rearrangement joins TRBV5-4 to TRBJ1-5; D remains ambiguous. This CDR3 is 13 amino acids long. V lost 0 bases to trimming and J lost 4 bases, with 5 bases between them. Germline V CDR1 and CDR2: SGHNT, YYREEE (reference sequence).